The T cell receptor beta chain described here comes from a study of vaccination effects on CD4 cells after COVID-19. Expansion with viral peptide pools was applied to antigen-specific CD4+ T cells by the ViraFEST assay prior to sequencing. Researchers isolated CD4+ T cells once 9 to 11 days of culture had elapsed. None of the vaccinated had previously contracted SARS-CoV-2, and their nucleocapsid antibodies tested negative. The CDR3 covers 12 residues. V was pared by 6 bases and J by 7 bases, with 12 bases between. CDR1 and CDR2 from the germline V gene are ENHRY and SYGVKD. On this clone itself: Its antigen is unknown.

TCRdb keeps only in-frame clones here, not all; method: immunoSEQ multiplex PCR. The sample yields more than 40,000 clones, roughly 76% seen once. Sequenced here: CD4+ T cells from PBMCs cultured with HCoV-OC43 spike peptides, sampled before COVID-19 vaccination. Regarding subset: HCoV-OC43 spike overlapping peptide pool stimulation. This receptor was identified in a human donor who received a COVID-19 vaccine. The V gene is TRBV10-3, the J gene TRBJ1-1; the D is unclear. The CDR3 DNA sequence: TGTGCCATCAGATCCGCGATTCGTGAAGCTTTCTTT. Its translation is CAIRSAIREAFF.